This entry concerns a single TCR beta chain. In the authors' workflow: Estimation of nucleated cell counts relied on the amplification of reference gene primers. Measured with immunoSEQ multiplex PCR; TCRdb has only the in-frame clones, and not every one. The DNA gave D and trimming, while V, J and clone size come from that table. The sample shows roughly 200,000 clones, over 75% of them seen only once. The entry originates in a study of blood T cell repertoires in COVID-19. Background on the study: Sites across the United States, Italy and Spain contributed samples from acute and convalescent COVID-19. Sample material is recorded as cDNA or gDNA derived from T cells, B-cell-depleted T cells, or PBMCs.

The germline gives CDR1 SGHVS, CDR2 FQNEAQ. V gave up 6 bases and J gave up 8 bases; unmatched junction bases: 6. This CDR3 comprises 12 residues. The rearrangement uses TRBV7-8 and TRBJ1-2; 7 bases line up with TRBD1. This TCR was sampled from a man aged 45-65 years who had recovered from COVID-19. Sequenced material: peripheral blood. CDR3 in amino acids: CASSRGGGGYTF. The CDR3 bases are TGTGCCAGCAGTCGAGGGGGCGGCGGCTACACCTTC. Based on the CDR3 plus reference TRBV7-8 and TRBJ1-2, the full variable domain is GAGVSQSPRYKVAKRGQDVALRCDPISGHVSLFWYQQALGQGPEFLTYFQNEAQLDKSGLPSDRFFAERPEGSVSTLKIQRTQQEDSAVYLCASSRGGGGYTFGSGTRLTVV.